The T cell receptor (beta chain) under discussion was sequenced for a study of T cells in Graves' hyperthyroidism and ophthalmopathy. Looking at the study overall: The initial diagnosis was the point when peripheral blood was collected, ahead of any treatment. Study-wide results and limits: The model predicted ophthalmopathy a median around seven months before onset.

The TCR beta CDR3 regions underwent amplification using RNA transcripts as the source. TCR CDR3 underwent first-round RT-PCR with the HTBI primer set. From the multiplex PCR reads, TCRdb called clonotypes with MiXCR, one entry per CDR3 protein. The sample carries a few hundred thousand distinct CDR3 sequences, about 15% recorded once. The CDR3 totals 13 residues. Losses at the gene ends were 9 bases for V and 8 bases for J; bases not matched to a gene: 10. In germline, CDR1 is LNHDA, CDR2 SQIVND (reference sequence). It was considered stable Graves' hyperthyroidism when ophthalmopathy did not progress within 18 months. Aged 18 to 65, the patients had hyperthyroidism that was newly diagnosed and had lasted under 2 months. This clonotype was recorded a few times. Its antigen is unknown.

The origin of this receptor is a woman under 40 with Graves' hyperthyroidism. Sequencing was carried out using blood. The chain employs TRBV19 and TRBJ1-2; 9 bases fit TRBD1. In nucleotides, the CDR3 is TGTGCCAGCCGACCGGGACAGGGTGGAGGCTACACCTTC. It codes for CASRPGQGGGYTF.